This T cell receptor beta chain was retrieved from a study of cytomegalovirus exposure and HLA in healthy donors. Overall study findings and caveats: Most TCR sequences were uncommon, yet certain public TCRs appeared in many donors. A later look showed TCR association rates differing by HLA locus, highest for DRB1 and lowest for HLA-C. Later on, a genetic analysis was performed. It linked a missense variant in DCLRE1C with V- and J-gene trimming of TCR beta.

Concerning this clone: Its antigen is still unknown.

The CDR3 is made up of 16 amino acids. V was clipped by 6 bases and J by 0 bases, with 17 bases between them. In germline, CDR1 is LGHNA, CDR2 YSLEER. PCR employed 60 Vbeta and 13 Jbeta primers. The protocol was immunoSEQ multiplex PCR, while the TCRdb copy is restricted to in-frame clones and leaves out a portion. The repertoire has some 140,000 clones, around 72% of them found once; the top ten carry approximately 4.3%. The specimen was PBMCs. The TCR comes from a man between 18 and 35 years old in good health and CMV-seropositive. V is TRBV4-3 and J is TRBJ1-2; a weak D match, TRBD1 (5 bases). CDR3 coding DNA: TGCGCCAGCAGACCTACAGGAACCCTAACTAACTATGGCTACACCTTC. Translating gives CASRPTGTLTNYGYTF.